One sample yielded the 18 T cell receptor beta chains listed below, sequenced in a study of technical replicates of blood from a handful of donors. Clones were sequenced by immunoSEQ multiplex PCR, and TCRdb holds only the in-frame ones, with some missing. The repertoire holds roughly 80,000 clones, with 90% to 95% as singletons. Material: T cells isolated from PBMCs. The receptors were gathered from a human donor in good health.

This clone appeared a single time. The V gene is TRBV7-9, the J gene TRBJ2-7; D gene ambiguous. The CDR3 contains 13 residues. Germline values: CDR1 SEHNR, CDR2 FQNEAQ (reference sequence). V was trimmed by 6 bases and J by 3 bases, leaving 12 bases between them. The CDR3 nucleotides read TGTGCCAGCAGGAATCTGGCGGACTACGAGCAGTACTTC. Its protein is CASRNLADYEQYF.

This chain joins TRBV28 and TRBJ2-3; 15 positions agree with TRBD2. This CDR3 is built from 16 residues. Losses at the gene ends were 6 bases for V and 5 bases for J; bases not matched to a gene: 6. Germline-derived CDR1 and CDR2 are MDHEN and SYDVKM. The CDR3 DNA is TGTGCCAGCAGAGGGACTAGCGGGAGGAGGGAAGATACGCAGTATTTT. Its protein product is CASRGTSGRREDTQYF.

The chain carries TRBV5-1 and TRBJ2-7, with D possibly being TRBD2 (6 bases). V gave up 0 bases and J gave up 2 bases, with 9 bases separating them. Germline loops: CDR1 SGHRS, CDR2 YFSETQ. This CDR3 is 14 amino acids long. DNA for the CDR3: TGCGCCAGCAGCTTGGGTATAGCGGCCTACGAGCAGTACTTC. Translation: CASSLGIAAYEQYF. The full variable domain, completed using reference TRBV5-1 and TRBJ2-7, is KAGVTQTPRYLIKTRGQQVTLSCSPISGHRSVSWYQQTPGQGLQFLFEYFSETQRNKGNFPGRFSGRQFSNSRSEMNVSTLELGDSALYLCASSLGIAAYEQYFGPGTRLTVT.

V usage is TRBV4-2 and J usage is TRBJ2-3; possible D gene TRBD1, 6 bases. Germline CDR1 is LGHNA and CDR2 is YNFKEQ. The CDR3 is 15 amino acids. Trimming took off 0 bases at V and 2 bases at J, with 9 bases between the two ends. CDR3 DNA sequence: TGTGCCAGCAGCCAAGAGGACAGTGACACAGATACGCAGTATTTT. Translated: CASSQEDSDTDTQYF.

By proportion, this clone is medium-sized (0.01 to 0.1%). The V gene is TRBV5-6, the J gene TRBJ2-1; D is unclear. Germline V gene data show CDR1 as SGHDT and CDR2 as YYEEEE. The germline V and J ends were trimmed by 1 base and 2 bases, with 10 bases remaining between them. This CDR3 has 15 residues. CDR3 DNA: TGTGCCAGCAGCTTGACGGAGAGCCCCTACAATGAGCAGTTCTTC. This encodes CASSLTESPYNEQFF.

The gene calls are TRBV9 and TRBJ1-2, with a weak D call TRBD1 (5 bases). CDR3 length: 14 amino acids. The ends were cut back, 2 bases at V and 8 bases at J, with 16 bases in the middle. CDR1 and CDR2 (germline): SGDLS, YYNGEE. As DNA, the CDR3 is TGTGCCAGCAGCGTCGGGGGGAATAAGGTGGGCTACACCTTC. Translated, it gives CASSVGGNKVGYTF.

The chain employs TRBV10-3 and TRBJ2-7; D is unclear. The V gene's germline CDR1 is ENHRY and CDR2 SYGVKD. V was clipped by 3 bases and J by 5 bases, with 5 bases between them. This CDR3 comprises 11 residues. CDR3 region: CAISDYNEQYF. The CDR3 DNA follows: TGTGCCATCAGTGATTACAACGAGCAGTACTTC.

V gene TRBV10-3 combines with J gene TRBJ2-5; 11 nucleotides agree with TRBD2. J was trimmed by 0 bases and V by 6 bases; bases with no gene match: 6. The CDR3 length is 16 residues. Germline V gene sequence: CDR1 ENHRY, CDR2 SYGVKD. CDR3 DNA: TGTGCCATCAGGCCTAGCGGGAGGATGTACCAAGAGACCCAGTACTTC. Its translation is CAIRPSGRMYQETQYF.

The chain has TRBV19 and TRBJ2-1, with 9 bases identical to TRBD1. The germline CDR1 and CDR2 sequences are LNHDA and SQIVND (reference sequence). Unmatched junction bases numbered 3, after V lost 3 bases and J lost 3 bases. This CDR3 comprises 15 residues. The CDR3: CASSIGDRVYNEQFF. Written as DNA, the CDR3 is TGTGCCAGTAGTATTGGGGACAGGGTCTACAATGAGCAGTTCTTC.

This clone was picked up one time. The J gene is TRBJ2-7, the V gene TRBV19; 10 positions agree with TRBD1. The germline gives CDR1 LNHDA, CDR2 SQIVND (reference sequence). The CDR3 length is 15 residues. The junction had 3 bases not matched to a gene; V was cut back by 3 bases and J by 1 base. Here the CDR3 DNA reads TGTGCCAGTAGTATGACAGGGGGCGCGTCCTACGAGCAGTACTTC. This encodes CASSMTGGASYEQYF.

The chain recombines TRBV4-1 with TRBJ2-6; the D gene is possibly TRBD1 (6 bases). The V gene lost 0 bases and the J gene lost 0 bases, with 15 bases spanning the gap. The CDR3 runs 19 residues. Germline values: CDR1 MGHRA, CDR2 YSYEKL. CDR3 nucleotides: TGCGCCAGCAGCCAAGATCTTCACAGGGTCGACTCTGGGGCCAACGTCCTGACTTTC. Amino acid sequence: CASSQDLHRVDSGANVLTF.

Here the CDR3 reads CASSPLAGELFF. DNA of the CDR3: TGTGCCAGCAGCCCCCTAGCCGGGGAGCTGTTTTTT. The chain links TRBV9 to TRBJ2-2; no clear D. CDR1 SGDLS and CDR2 YYNGEE come from the germline V gene. V was pared by 4 bases and J by 6 bases, with 7 bases between. This CDR3 comprises 12 residues.

The chain links TRBV30 to TRBJ1-2, with D tentatively TRBD1 (5 bases). In germline, CDR1 is GTSNPN, CDR2 SVGIG (reference sequence). This CDR3 is 15 amino acids long. Trimming cost V 0 bases and J 3 bases, with 14 bases left between them. Here the CDR3 reads CAWSVLLGEDYGYTF. For the CDR3, the DNA is TGTGCCTGGAGTGTACTTCTAGGGGAGGACTATGGCTACACCTTC.

The genes are TRBV9 and TRBJ2-5, with TRBD2 as a possible D gene (6 bases). Germline CDR1 reads SGDLS; CDR2 reads YYNGEE. This CDR3 has 15 amino acids. The germline V and J ends were trimmed by 4 bases and 4 bases, with 17 bases remaining between them. CDR3 sequence: CASSYFGGIGETQYF. CDR3 bases: TGTGCCAGCAGCTACTTTGGCGGGATAGGAGAGACCCAGTACTTC.

The chain recombines TRBV25-1 with TRBJ2-7; D perhaps matches TRBD2 (6 bases). This CDR3 spans 15 amino acids. Germline values: CDR1 MGHDK, CDR2 SYGVNS. The V and J ends lost 8 bases and 3 bases respectively, with 20 bases between them. The CDR3 here is CASGDSRRGIYEQYF. The CDR3 DNA follows: TGTGCCAGCGGAGACTCGAGGAGGGGAATCTACGAGCAGTACTTC.

This clone was seen only once. The J gene is TRBJ1-5, the V gene TRBV18; TRBD1 matches 7 bases. The CDR3 has 14 amino acids. The V gene's germline CDR1 is KGHSH and CDR2 LQKENI. With 6 bases clipped from V and 4 bases from J, the junction kept 6 bases outside the gene matches. CDR3 bases: TGTGCCAGCTCCCTTTCGGACAGGAATCAGCCCCAGCATTTT. This gives the protein CASSLSDRNQPQHF.

V is TRBV21-1 and J is TRBJ2-1; the table gives TRBD2 as D, unverified against the DNA. TRBV21-1 is a known pseudogene. The CDR3 length is 16 residues. The CDR3 loop is CASSETPNLSYNEQFF. DNA for the CDR3: TGTGCCAGCAGTGAAACTCCGAATCTCTCCTACAATGAGCAGTTCTTC.

This clone was seen a single time. The V gene is TRBV7-9, the J gene TRBJ2-3, with 9 nucleotides matching TRBD2. CDR1 is SEHNR and CDR2 is FQNEAQ in the germline V gene (reference sequence). This CDR3 region has 19 residues. J lost 2 bases, V lost 1 base, and 13 bases had no gene match. CDR3 coding DNA: TGTGCCAGCAGCTTAGGTGGCGCGGGAGGGCCTTTCTTCACAGATACGCAGTATTTT. Residues: CASSLGGAGGPFFTDTQYF.